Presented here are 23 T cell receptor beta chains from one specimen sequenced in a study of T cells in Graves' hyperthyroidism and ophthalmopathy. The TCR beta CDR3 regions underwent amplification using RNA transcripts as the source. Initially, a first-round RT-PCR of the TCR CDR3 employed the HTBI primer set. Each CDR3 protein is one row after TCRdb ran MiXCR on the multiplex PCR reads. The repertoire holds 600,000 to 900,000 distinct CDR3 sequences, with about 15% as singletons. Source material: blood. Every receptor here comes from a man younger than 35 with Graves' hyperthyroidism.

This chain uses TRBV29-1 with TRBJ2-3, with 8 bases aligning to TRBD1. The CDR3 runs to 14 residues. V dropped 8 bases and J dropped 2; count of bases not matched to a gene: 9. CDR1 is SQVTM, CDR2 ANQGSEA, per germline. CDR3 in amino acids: CSNRGTGSTDTQYF. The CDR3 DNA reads TGCAGCAACAGGGGGACCGGTTCCACAGATACGCAGTATTTT.

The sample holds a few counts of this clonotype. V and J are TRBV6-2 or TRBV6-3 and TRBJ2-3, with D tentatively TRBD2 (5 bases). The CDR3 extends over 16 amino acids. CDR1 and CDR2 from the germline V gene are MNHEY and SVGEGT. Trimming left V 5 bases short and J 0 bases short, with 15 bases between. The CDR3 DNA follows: TGTGCCAGCAGTGTCAGAGTGGGAGCGAGCACAGATACGCAGTATTTT. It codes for CASSVRVGASTDTQYF.

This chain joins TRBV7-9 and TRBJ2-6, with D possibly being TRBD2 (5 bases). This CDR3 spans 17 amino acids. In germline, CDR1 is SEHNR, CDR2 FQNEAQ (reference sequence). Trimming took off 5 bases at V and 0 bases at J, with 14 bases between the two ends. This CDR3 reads CASSRGGGFSGANVLTF. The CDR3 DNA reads TGTGCCAGCAGCCGCGGCGGAGGCTTCTCTGGGGCCAACGTCCTGACTTTC.

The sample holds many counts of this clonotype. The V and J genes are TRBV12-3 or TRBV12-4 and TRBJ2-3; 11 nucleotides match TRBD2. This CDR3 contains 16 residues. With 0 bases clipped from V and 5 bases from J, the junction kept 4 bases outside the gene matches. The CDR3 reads CASSLASGRVGDTQYF. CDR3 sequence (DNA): TGTGCCAGCAGTTTAGCTAGCGGGAGGGTGGGAGATACGCAGTATTTT.

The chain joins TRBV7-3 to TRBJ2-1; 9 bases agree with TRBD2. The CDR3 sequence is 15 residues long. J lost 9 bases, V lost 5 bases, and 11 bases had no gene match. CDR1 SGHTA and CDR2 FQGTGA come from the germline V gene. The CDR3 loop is CASSPRLAGLGEQFF. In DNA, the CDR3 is TGTGCCAGCAGCCCCCGGCTAGCGGGATTGGGTGAGCAGTTCTTC.

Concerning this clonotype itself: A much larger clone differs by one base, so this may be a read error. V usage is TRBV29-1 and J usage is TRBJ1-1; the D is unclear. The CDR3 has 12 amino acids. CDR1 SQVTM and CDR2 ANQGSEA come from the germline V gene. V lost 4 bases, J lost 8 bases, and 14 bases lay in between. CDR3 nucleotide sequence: TGCAGCGTTGTTACACATGGACTGGAAGCTTTCTTT. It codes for CSVVTHGLEAFF.

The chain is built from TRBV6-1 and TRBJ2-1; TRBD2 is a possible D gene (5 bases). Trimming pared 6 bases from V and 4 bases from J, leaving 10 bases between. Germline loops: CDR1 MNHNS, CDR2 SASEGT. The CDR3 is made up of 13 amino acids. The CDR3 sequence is CASSIGIYNEQFF. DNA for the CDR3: TGTGCCAGCAGCATCGGGATATACAATGAGCAGTTCTTC.

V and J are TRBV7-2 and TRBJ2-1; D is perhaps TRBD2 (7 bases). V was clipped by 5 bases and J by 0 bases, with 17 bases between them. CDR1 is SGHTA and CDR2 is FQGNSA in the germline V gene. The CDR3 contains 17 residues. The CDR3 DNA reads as TGTGCCAGCAGCCCCCGGAGGGGGGGATACTCCTACAATGAGCAGTTCTTC. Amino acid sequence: CASSPRRGGYSYNEQFF.

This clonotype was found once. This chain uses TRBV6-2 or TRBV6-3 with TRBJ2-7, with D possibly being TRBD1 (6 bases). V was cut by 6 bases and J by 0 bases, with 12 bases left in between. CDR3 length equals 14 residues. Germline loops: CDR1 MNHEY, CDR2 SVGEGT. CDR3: CASRPGASSYEQYF. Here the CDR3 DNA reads TGTGCCAGCAGGCCAGGGGCCTCCTCCTACGAGCAGTACTTC.

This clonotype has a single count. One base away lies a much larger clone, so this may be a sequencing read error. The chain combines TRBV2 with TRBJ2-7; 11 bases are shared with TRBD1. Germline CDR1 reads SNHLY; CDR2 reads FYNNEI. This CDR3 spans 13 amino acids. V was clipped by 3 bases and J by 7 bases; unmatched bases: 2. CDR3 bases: TGTGCCAGCAGTGACAGGGACAGGGGGGAGCAGTACTTC. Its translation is CASSDRDRGEQYF.

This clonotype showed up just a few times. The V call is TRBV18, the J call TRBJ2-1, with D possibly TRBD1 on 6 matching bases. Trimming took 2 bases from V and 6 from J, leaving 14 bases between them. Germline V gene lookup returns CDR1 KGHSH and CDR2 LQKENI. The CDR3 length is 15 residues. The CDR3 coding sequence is TGTGCCAGCTCACCAGAAGTAGGGGGTTCCAATGAGCAGTTCTTC. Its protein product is CASSPEVGGSNEQFF. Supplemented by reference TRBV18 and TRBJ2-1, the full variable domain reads NAGVMQNPRHLVRRRGQEARLRCSPMKGHSHVYWYRQLPEEGLKFMVYLQKENIIDESGMPKERFSAEFPKEGPSILRIQQVVRGDSAAYFCASSPEVGGSNEQFFGPGTRLTVL.

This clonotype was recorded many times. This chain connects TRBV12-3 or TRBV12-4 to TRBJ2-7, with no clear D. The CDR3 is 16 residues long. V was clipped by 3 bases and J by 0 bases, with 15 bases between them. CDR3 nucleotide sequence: TGTGCCAGCAGTTTCCCCTCACGGGCCCTCTCCTACGAGCAGTACTTC. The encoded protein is CASSFPSRALSYEQYF.

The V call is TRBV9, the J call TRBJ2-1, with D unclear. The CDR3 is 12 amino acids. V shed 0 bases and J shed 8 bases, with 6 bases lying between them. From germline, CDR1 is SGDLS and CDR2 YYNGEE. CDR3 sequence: CASSVARDEQFF. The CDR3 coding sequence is TGTGCCAGCAGCGTAGCAAGGGATGAGCAGTTCTTC.

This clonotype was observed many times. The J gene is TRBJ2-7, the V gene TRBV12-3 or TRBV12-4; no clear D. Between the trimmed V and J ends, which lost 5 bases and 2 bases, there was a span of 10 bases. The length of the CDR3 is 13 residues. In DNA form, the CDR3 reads TGTGCCAGCAGTCGGCTGGGGACCTACGAGCAGTACTTC. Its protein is CASSRLGTYEQYF.

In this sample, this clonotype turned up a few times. This CDR3 reads CASSRREEQFF. The CDR3 coding sequence is TGTGCCAGCAGTCGAAGGGAAGAGCAGTTCTTC. The gene calls are TRBV2 and TRBJ2-1; no clear D gene. V lost 5 bases to trimming and J lost 10 bases, with 9 bases between them. This CDR3 has 11 residues. CDR1 is SNHLY, CDR2 FYNNEI, per germline. The variable domain in full, with the rest retrieved from reference TRBV2 and TRBJ2-1, is EPEVTQTPSHQVTQMGQEVILRCVPISNHLYFYWYRQILGQKVEFLVSFYNNEISEKSEIFDDQFSVERPDGSNFTLKIRSTKLEDSAMYFCASSRREEQFFGPGTRLTVL.

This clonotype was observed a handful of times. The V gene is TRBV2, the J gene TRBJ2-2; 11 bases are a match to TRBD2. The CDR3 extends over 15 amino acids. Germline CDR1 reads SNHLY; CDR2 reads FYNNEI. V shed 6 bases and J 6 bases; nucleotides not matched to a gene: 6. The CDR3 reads CASRPTSGRSGELFF. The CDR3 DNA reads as TGTGCCAGCAGACCCACTAGCGGGAGATCCGGGGAGCTGTTTTTT.

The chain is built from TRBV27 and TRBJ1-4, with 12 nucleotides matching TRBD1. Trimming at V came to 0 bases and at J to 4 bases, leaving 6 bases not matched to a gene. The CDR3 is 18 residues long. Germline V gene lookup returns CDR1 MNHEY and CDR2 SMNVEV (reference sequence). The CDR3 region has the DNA TGTGCCAGCAGTTTATCGTTGGGACAGGGGGCGATTAATGAAAAACTGTTTTTT. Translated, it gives CASSLSLGQGAINEKLFF.

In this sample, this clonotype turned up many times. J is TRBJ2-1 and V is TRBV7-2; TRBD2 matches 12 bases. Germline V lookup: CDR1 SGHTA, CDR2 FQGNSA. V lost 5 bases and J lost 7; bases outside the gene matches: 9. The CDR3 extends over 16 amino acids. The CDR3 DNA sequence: TGTGCCAGCAGCAGATCTAGCGGGAGGGCCGCGAATGAGCAGTTCTTC. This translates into CASSRSSGRAANEQFF. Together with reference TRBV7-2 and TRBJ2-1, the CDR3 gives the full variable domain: GAGVSQSPSNKVTEKGKDVELRCDPISGHTALYWYRQSLGQGLEFLIYFQGNSAPDKSGLPSDRFSAERTGGSVSTLTIQRTQQEDSAVYLCASSRSSGRAANEQFFGPGTRLTVL.

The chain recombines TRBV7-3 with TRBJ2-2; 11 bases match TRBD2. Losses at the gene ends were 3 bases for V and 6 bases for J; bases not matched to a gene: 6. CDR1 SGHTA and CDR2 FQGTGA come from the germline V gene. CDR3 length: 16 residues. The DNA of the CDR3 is TGTGCCAGCAGCTTGGTAGCGGGAGGGCCTTCCGGGGAGCTGTTTTTT. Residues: CASSLVAGGPSGELFF.

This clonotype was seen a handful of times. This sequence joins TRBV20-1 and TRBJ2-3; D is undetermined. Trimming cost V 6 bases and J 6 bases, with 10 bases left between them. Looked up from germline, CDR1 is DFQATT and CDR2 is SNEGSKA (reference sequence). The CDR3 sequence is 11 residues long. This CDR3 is CSALQRDTQYF. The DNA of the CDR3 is TGCAGTGCCCTCCAGAGGGATACGCAGTATTTT.

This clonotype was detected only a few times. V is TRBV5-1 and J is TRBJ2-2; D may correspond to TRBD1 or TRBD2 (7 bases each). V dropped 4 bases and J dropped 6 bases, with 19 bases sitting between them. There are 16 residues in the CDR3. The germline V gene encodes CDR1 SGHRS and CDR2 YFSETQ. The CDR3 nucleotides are TGCGCCAGCAGCACCCCCAGGGGGGGGACGGCCGGGGAGCTGTTTTTT. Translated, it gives CASSTPRGGTAGELFF.

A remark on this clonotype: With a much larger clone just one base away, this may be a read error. In nucleotides, the CDR3 is TGTGCCAGCAGAAATGGGACCAACGTCCTGACTTTC. Protein product: CASRNGTNVLTF. The V and J genes are TRBV27 and TRBJ2-6; D is ambiguous. This CDR3 has 12 amino acids. In germline, CDR1 is MNHEY, CDR2 SMNVEV (reference sequence).

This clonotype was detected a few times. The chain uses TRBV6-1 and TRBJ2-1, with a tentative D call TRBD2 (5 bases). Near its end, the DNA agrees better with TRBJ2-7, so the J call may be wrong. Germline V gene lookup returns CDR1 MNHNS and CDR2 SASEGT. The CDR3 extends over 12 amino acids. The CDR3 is CASGSSYNEQYF. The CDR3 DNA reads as TGTGCCAGCGGGAGCTCCTACAATGAGCAGTACTTC.